The 24 T cell receptor beta chains reported below all come from one sample, sequenced in a study of cytomegalovirus exposure and HLA in healthy donors. 13 Jbeta primers and 60 Vbeta primers were used for the PCR. The data were produced by immunoSEQ multiplex PCR, yet TCRdb's version contains in-frame clones alone and is incomplete. Seen here are 160,000 or so clones, roughly 80% observed once, and the top ten hold roughly 6.3%. The sequenced material came from PBMCs. These receptors were collected from a male donor in good health and CMV-seropositive.

The CDR3 protein is CASSIGGSGEAFF. In DNA, the CDR3 is TGCGCCAGCAGCATAGGGGGCTCGGGTGAAGCTTTCTTT. This chain links TRBV5-1 with TRBJ1-1; 7 bases are shared with TRBD1. Trimming at V came to 4 bases and at J to 7 bases, leaving 7 bases not matched to a gene. The CDR3 covers 13 residues. Germline V gene sequence: CDR1 SGHRS, CDR2 YFSETQ.

The rearrangement links TRBV19 to TRBJ2-5; TRBD2 matches at 11 bases. The CDR3 is 16 amino acids. Trimming took 2 bases from V and 3 from J; bases not matched to a gene: 5. CDR1 and CDR2 from the germline V gene are LNHDA and SQIVND (reference sequence). CDR3 nucleotide sequence: TGTGCCAGTAGTATACAGACTAGCGGGAAAAAAGAGACCCAGTACTTC. It yields the protein CASSIQTSGKKETQYF.

The chain uses TRBV2 and TRBJ1-2; D is unclear. The germline gives CDR1 SNHLY, CDR2 FYNNEI. V was clipped by 8 bases and J by 7 bases, with 26 bases between them. The CDR3 runs 16 residues. CDR3 protein: CASLTLGRRVAGGYTF. The DNA for the CDR3 is TGTGCCAGCCTTACCCTCGGTAGACGAGTCGCAGGTGGCTACACCTTC.

The genes are TRBV7-6 and TRBJ2-6; D not resolved. The germline V gene has CDR1 SGHVS and CDR2 FNYEAQ. Trimming stripped 2 bases from V and 1 base from J, with 6 bases between. This CDR3 has 15 residues. In nucleotides, the CDR3 is TGTGCCAGCAGCTTATCCTCGTCTGGGGCCAACGTCCTGACTTTC. Amino acid sequence: CASSLSSSGANVLTF. Filled out from reference TRBV7-6 and TRBJ2-6, the complete variable domain reads GAGVSQSPRYKVTKRGQDVALRCDPISGHVSLYWYRQALGQGPEFLTYFNYEAQQDKSGLPNDRFSAERPEGSISTLTIQRTEQRDSAMYRCASSLSSSGANVLTFGAGSRLTVL.

The rearrangement links TRBV5-1 to TRBJ1-3; possible D gene TRBD1, 5 bases. The germline CDR1 and CDR2 sequences are SGHRS and YFSETQ. V was clipped by 2 bases and J by 0 bases, with 12 bases between them. The CDR3 runs 16 residues. DNA for the CDR3: TGCGCCAGCAGCTTAACAGGAACAAACTCTGGAAACACCATATATTTT. This codes for CASSLTGTNSGNTIYF. The variable domain in full, with the rest retrieved from reference TRBV5-1 and TRBJ1-3, is KAGVTQTPRYLIKTRGQQVTLSCSPISGHRSVSWYQQTPGQGLQFLFEYFSETQRNKGNFPGRFSGRQFSNSRSEMNVSTLELGDSALYLCASSLTGTNSGNTIYFGEGSWLTVV.

This clone has only one observation. The chain is built from TRBV27 and TRBJ2-1; 12 bases align to TRBD2. The CDR3 is 16 amino acids. J lost 6 bases, V lost 5 bases, and 8 bases had no gene match. CDR1 and CDR2 (germline): MNHEY, SMNVEV (reference sequence). The CDR3 region is CASSRGLAGRGNEQFF. The CDR3 DNA reads as TGTGCCAGCAGTAGAGGACTAGCGGGAAGAGGCAATGAGCAGTTCTTC.

The CDR3 DNA reads TGTGCCAGTAGTATGTTACAGCTTCAAGAGACCCAGTACTTC. It is translated as CASSMLQLQETQYF. The chain recombines TRBV19 with TRBJ2-5; D gene uncertain. This CDR3 is built from 14 residues. V shed 3 bases and J shed 2 bases, with 10 bases lying between them. Per the germline V gene, CDR1 is LNHDA and CDR2 is SQIVND (reference sequence). The full variable domain, in which reference TRBV19 and TRBJ2-5 provide the parts outside the CDR3, is DGGITQSPKYLFRKEGQNVTLSCEQNLNHDAMYWYRQDPGQGLRLIYYSQIVNDFQKGDIAEGYSVSREKKESFPLTVTSAQKNPTAFYLCASSMLQLQETQYFGPGTRLLVL.

This chain uses TRBV28 with TRBJ2-7; D perhaps matches TRBD1 (6 bases). V was pared by 8 bases and J by 3 bases, with 11 bases between. The CDR3 consists of 12 residues. Germline assignment: CDR1 MDHEN and CDR2 SYDVKM. The CDR3 here is CASLRGNYEQYF. The CDR3 nucleotides read TGTGCCAGCCTCAGGGGAAACTACGAGCAGTACTTC.

The chain is built from TRBV6-5 and TRBJ1-2, with 9 bases identical to TRBD1. The trim removed 2 bases at V and 2 bases at J, leaving 0 bases unmatched. Germline V lookup: CDR1 MNHEY, CDR2 SVGAGI. The CDR3 is 14 residues long. The CDR3 DNA sequence: TGTGCCAGCAGTTACGGGACAGGGAACTATGGCTACACCTTC. Protein product: CASSYGTGNYGYTF.

V usage is TRBV19 and J usage is TRBJ2-5; TRBD2 aligns across 11 bases. This CDR3 contains 15 residues. V shed 10 bases, J shed 5 bases, and the junction held 12 bases outside the gene matches. Germline CDR1 and CDR2: LNHDA and SQIVND (reference sequence). DNA of the CDR3: TGTGCCACCTCACTTGGACTAGCGGGCAGGGAGACCCAGTACTTC. This translates into CATSLGLAGRETQYF. The full variable domain, rest sourced from reference TRBV19 and TRBJ2-5, is DGGITQSPKYLFRKEGQNVTLSCEQNLNHDAMYWYRQDPGQGLRLIYYSQIVNDFQKGDIAEGYSVSREKKESFPLTVTSAQKNPTAFYLCATSLGLAGRETQYFGPGTRLLVL.

The rearrangement uses TRBV9 and TRBJ1-2, with TRBD1 matching 10 bases. With V trimmed by 5 bases and J by 1 base, 8 bases remained unmatched. CDR1 is SGDLS, CDR2 YYNGEE, per germline. The CDR3 extends over 16 amino acids. DNA of the CDR3: TGTGCCAGCAGGGGGACAGGGGACCATTATAACTATGGCTACACCTTC. Translation: CASRGTGDHYNYGYTF.

This chain links TRBV2 with TRBJ2-7; D possibly corresponds to TRBD2 (6 bases). Trimming pared 6 bases from V and 4 bases from J, leaving 10 bases between. The CDR3 is 12 amino acids. The germline V gene has CDR1 SNHLY and CDR2 FYNNEI. The CDR3 bases are TGTGCCAGCAGCTCCGGGGGATACGAGCAGTACTTC. It yields the protein CASSSGGYEQYF.

This clone was detected only a few times. The rearrangement joins TRBV7-2 to TRBJ2-2; 11 bases map to TRBD2. This CDR3 has 15 amino acids. V shed 3 bases and J 7 bases; nucleotides not matched to a gene: 4. CDR1 and CDR2 (germline): SGHTA, FQGNSA. CDR3 residues: CASSLMTSGIGELFF. In nucleotides, the CDR3 is TGTGCCAGCAGCTTGATGACTAGCGGGATCGGGGAGCTGTTTTTT.

This clone was detected once. DNA for the CDR3: TGTGCCAGCGCGAGGGAGAGCTCCTACGAGCAGTACTTC. Residues: CASARESSYEQYF. This chain links TRBV6-4 with TRBJ2-7; D perhaps matches TRBD2 (5 bases). V lost 8 bases and J 0 bases, leaving 11 bases between the germline ends. This CDR3 comprises 13 residues. Germline assignment: CDR1 MRHNA and CDR2 SNTAGT.

V and J are TRBV27 and TRBJ2-3, with D tentatively TRBD2 (6 bases). The CDR3 consists of 14 residues. Trimming took off 2 bases at V and 6 bases at J, with 12 bases between the two ends. Looked up from germline, CDR1 is MNHEY and CDR2 is SMNVEV (reference sequence). As DNA, the CDR3 is TGTGCCAGCAGTTTAGGGGGGAGCCGGGATACGCAGTATTTT. Residues: CASSLGGSRDTQYF.

The chain uses TRBV5-1 and TRBJ2-6; unclear D gene. Germline assignment: CDR1 SGHRS and CDR2 YFSETQ. Trimming cost V 1 base and J 0 bases, with 5 bases left between them. CDR3 length: 15 residues. CDR3 protein: CASSLSVSGANVLTF. The CDR3 DNA reads as TGCGCCAGCAGCTTGTCCGTCTCTGGGGCCAACGTCCTGACTTTC.

CDR3 in DNA: TGCGCCAGCAGCACCACAGGGAACTATGGCTACACCTTC. Residues: CASSTTGNYGYTF. The chain combines TRBV5-1 with TRBJ1-2, with a possible D match to TRBD1 (6 bases). Trimming shortened V by 4 bases and J by 2 bases, and 9 bases separated the two germline ends. The CDR3 contains 13 residues. Germline V gene data show CDR1 as SGHRS and CDR2 as YFSETQ.

This chain connects TRBV6-5 to TRBJ2-7; 7 nucleotides line up with TRBD2. The germline V gene has CDR1 MNHEY and CDR2 SVGAGI. Unmatched junction bases numbered 11, after V lost 6 bases and J lost 3 bases. The CDR3 loop spans 15 amino acids. The CDR3 loop reads CASRRSGGPIYEQYF. CDR3 coding DNA: TGTGCCAGCAGGAGATCGGGAGGCCCGATCTACGAGCAGTACTTC.

This clone came up once. V usage is TRBV2 and J usage is TRBJ1-5; TRBD1 agrees at 8 bases. Germline assignment: CDR1 SNHLY and CDR2 FYNNEI. The V segment lost 6 bases and the J segment 7 bases; nucleotides outside the gene matches: 5. CDR3 length: 13 amino acids. CDR3 region: CASRTGVGQPQHF. Here the CDR3 DNA reads TGTGCCAGCAGGACAGGGGTCGGACAGCCCCAGCATTTT. The full variable domain, its missing parts supplied by reference TRBV2 and TRBJ1-5, is EPEVTQTPSHQVTQMGQEVILRCVPISNHLYFYWYRQILGQKVEFLVSFYNNEISEKSEIFDDQFSVERPDGSNFTLKIRSTKLEDSAMYFCASRTGVGQPQHFGDGTRLSIL.

The V gene is TRBV27, the J gene TRBJ2-7; 7 positions match TRBD1. The CDR3 loop spans 14 amino acids. Germline lookup yields CDR1 MNHEY and CDR2 SMNVEV (reference sequence). After removal of 7 bases from V and 3 bases from J, the junction contained 9 bases not matched to a gene. The CDR3 spells CASKQGIEGYEQYF. CDR3 DNA sequence: TGTGCCAGCAAACAGGGGATCGAGGGCTACGAGCAGTACTTC.

V gene TRBV11-3 combines with J gene TRBJ2-5, with a weak D call TRBD2 (7 bases). Germline CDR1 and CDR2: SGHNT and YENEEA. Trimming took off 8 bases at V and 5 bases at J, with 12 bases between the two ends. This CDR3 region has 12 residues. Written as DNA, the CDR3 is TGTGCCAGCCAACGGGGGGCGGAGACCCAGTACTTC. This sequence encodes CASQRGAETQYF.

J is TRBJ2-5 and V is TRBV15; TRBD1 matches at 7 bases. The CDR3 contains 16 residues. The V gene end was trimmed by 1 base and the J gene end by 4 bases; junction bases not matched to a gene: 9. The germline CDR1 and CDR2 sequences are LNHNV and YYDKDF (reference sequence). Here the CDR3 DNA reads TGTGCCACCAGCAGAGTGGTGACAGGGAGTGGAGAGACCCAGTACTTC. This gives the protein CATSRVVTGSGETQYF.

The rearrangement uses TRBV4-1 and TRBJ1-2; D is unresolved. Trimming stripped 4 bases from V and 8 bases from J, with 8 bases between. Germline CDR1 MGHRA, CDR2 YSYEKL. The CDR3 loop spans 11 amino acids. The CDR3 region has the DNA TGCGCCAGCAGCCGAGGATTAGGCTACACCTTC. Translated, it gives CASSRGLGYTF.

The sample holds a few counts of this clone. V is TRBV5-1 and J is TRBJ2-1, with a possible D match to TRBD2 (6 bases). Germline V gene lookup returns CDR1 SGHRS and CDR2 YFSETQ. The V gene lost 6 bases and the J gene lost 2 bases, with 15 bases spanning the gap. There are 15 residues in the CDR3. The CDR3 DNA reads as TGCGCCAGCACCTCGACTAGTTCGGCCTACAATGAGCAGTTCTTC. As protein: CASTSTSSAYNEQFF.